This T cell receptor beta chain is drawn from a study of shared clonotypes between healthy human individuals. The CDR3 is 13 amino acids. Germline V CDR1 and CDR2: MNHEY, SVGAGI. Trimming stripped 2 bases from V and 5 bases from J, with 9 bases between. Measured with immunoSEQ multiplex PCR; TCRdb has only the in-frame clones, and not every one. The table shows about 380,000 clones, with 95% to 97% occurring only once. What was sequenced was memory CD8+ T cells sorted from blood. Specified subset: CD45RO+ cells pooled with CCR7-negative TemRA cells. The TCR originated in a man aged 30 to 39 in good health. V is TRBV6-5 and J is TRBJ2-5, with D possibly TRBD1 on 5 matching bases. The CDR3 sequence is CASSYRKGETQYF. In nucleotides, the CDR3 is TGTGCCAGCAGTTACCGGAAGGGGGAGACCCAGTACTTC.